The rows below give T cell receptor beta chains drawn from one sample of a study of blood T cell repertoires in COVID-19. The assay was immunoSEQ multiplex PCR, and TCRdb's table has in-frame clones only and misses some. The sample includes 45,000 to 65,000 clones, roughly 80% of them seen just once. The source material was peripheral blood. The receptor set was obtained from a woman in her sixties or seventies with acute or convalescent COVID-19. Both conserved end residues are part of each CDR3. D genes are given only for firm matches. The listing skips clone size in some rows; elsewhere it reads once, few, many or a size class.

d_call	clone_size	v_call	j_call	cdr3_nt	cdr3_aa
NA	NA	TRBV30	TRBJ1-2	TGTGCCTGGAGAGGAAGAGGGCCCGGTGGTGGCTACACCTTC	CAWRGRGPGGGYTF
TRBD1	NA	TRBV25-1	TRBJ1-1	TGTGCCAGCAGAGATAGACAGGGCACTGAAGCTTTCTTT	CASRDRQGTEAFF
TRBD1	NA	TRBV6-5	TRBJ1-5	TGTGCCGCCGTGGCAGGGGGCGGTGGATATCAGCCCCAGCATTTT	CAAVAGGGGYQPQHF
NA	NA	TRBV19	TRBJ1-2	TGTGCCAGTATCCCGAGGGCGGGGGCATACTATGGCTACACCTTC	CASIPRAGAYYGYTF
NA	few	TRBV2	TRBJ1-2	TGTGCCAGCAGTGAAGCACAGCGGAATGGCTACACCTTC	CASSEAQRNGYTF
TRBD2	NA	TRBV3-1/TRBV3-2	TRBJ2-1	TGTGCCAGCAGCCAAAATACTCTAGCGGGGGCAGTTGAGCAGTTCTTC	CASSQNTLAGAVEQFF
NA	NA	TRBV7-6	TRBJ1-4	TGTGCCAGCAGCTTAGCAGGCACGGAGGGGGAAAAACTGTTTTTT	CASSLAGTEGEKLFF
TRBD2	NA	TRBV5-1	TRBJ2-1	TGCGCCAGCAGCTTGGTAGGGCTAGCGGACAATGAGCAGTTCTTC	CASSLVGLADNEQFF
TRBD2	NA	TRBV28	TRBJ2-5	TGTGCCAGCAGTTCTAGACTAGCGGGGGTGGAGGAGACCCAGTACTTC	CASSSRLAGVEETQYF
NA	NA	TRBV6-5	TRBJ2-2	TGTGCCAGCAGTTACTTGGCCACGCAAAGGACAGGGGAGCTGTTTTTT	CASSYLATQRTGELFF
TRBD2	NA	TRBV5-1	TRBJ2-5	TGCGCCAGCAGCTGGGGCGAGACTAGCGGGGGGGAGACCCAGTACTTC	CASSWGETSGGETQYF
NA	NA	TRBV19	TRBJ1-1	TGTGCCAGTAGTATTGAACAGGGACACACTGAAGCTTTCTTT	CASSIEQGHTEAFF
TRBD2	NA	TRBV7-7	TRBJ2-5	TGTGCTAGCAGCTTAGCGGGGGGCCAAGAGACCCAGTACTTC	CASSLAGGQETQYF
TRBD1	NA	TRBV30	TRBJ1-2	TGTGCCTGGAGTGTAACAGGGGGCTTTTATGGCTACACCTTC	CAWSVTGGFYGYTF
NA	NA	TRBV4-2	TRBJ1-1	TGTGCCAGCAGCCAAGATGGGCAGTTCACTGAAGCTTTCTTT	CASSQDGQFTEAFF
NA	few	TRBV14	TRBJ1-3	TGTGCCAGCAGCCCCCTAGGTGGAGGGGCTGGTGGAAACACCATATATTTT	CASSPLGGGAGGNTIYF
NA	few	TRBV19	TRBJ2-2	TGTGCCAGTCGAGGAGCGAACACCGGGGAGCTGTTTTTT	CASRGANTGELFF
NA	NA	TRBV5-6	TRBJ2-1	TGTGCCAGCAGCTTGGTGTTGTCTAGCCCCTACAATGAGCAGTTCTTC	CASSLVLSSPYNEQFF
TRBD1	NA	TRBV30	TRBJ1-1	TGTGCCTGCGAGGGACAGGGGGCGTATTCGGCTTTCTTT	CACEGQGAYSAFF
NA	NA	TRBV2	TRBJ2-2	TGTGCCAGCAGTGGATATCAGGGAAACACCGGGGAGCTGTTTTTT	CASSGYQGNTGELFF
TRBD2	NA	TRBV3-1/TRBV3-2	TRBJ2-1	TGTGCCAGCAGCCCCCCCAGCGGGACCGGCTACAATGAGCAGTTCTTC	CASSPPSGTGYNEQFF
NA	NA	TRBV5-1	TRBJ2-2	TGCGCCAGCAGCTTGGGAGGGCAGAACGGGGAGCTGTTTTTT	CASSLGGQNGELFF
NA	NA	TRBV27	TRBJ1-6	TGTGCCAGCAGTTTAGGGCAGGTGCTACTTAATTCACCCCTCCACTTT	CASSLGQVLLNSPLHF
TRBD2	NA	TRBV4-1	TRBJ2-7	TGCGCCAGCGGGTCGGGGCAGCGGGAACCCTACGAGCAGTACTTC	CASGSGQREPYEQYF
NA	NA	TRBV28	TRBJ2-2	TGTGCCAGCAGGCCCGGGGGAAGTACCGGGGAGCTGTTTTTT	CASRPGGSTGELFF
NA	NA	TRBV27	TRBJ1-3	TGTGCCAGCAGTTTCGGGACTGGAAACACCATATATTTT	CASSFGTGNTIYF
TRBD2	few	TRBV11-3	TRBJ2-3	TGTGCCAGCGCTAGCGGGGGGGTTCACACAGATACGCAGTATTTT	CASASGGVHTDTQYF